A selection of T cell receptor beta chains follows, all from one sample in a study of control samples from healthy donors and cancer patients. Assay used: immunoSEQ multiplex PCR; TCRdb lists only in-frame clones, some missing. The sample records 40,000 to 60,000 clones, 88% being singletons. The sample consisted of PBMCs. These receptors all come from a man between 50 and 59 years old with head and neck cancer. Each CDR3 is given with its conserved first and last residue. D genes are given only for firm matches. Part of the rows lack a size; the others show once, few, many or a class for expanded clones.

j_call: TRBJ1-2; v_call: TRBV20-1; clone_size: NA; d_call: NA; cdr3_aa: CSASFQAYGYTF; cdr3_nt: TGCAGTGCTAGTTTCCAGGCCTATGGCTACACCTTC
j_call: TRBJ2-5; v_call: TRBV9; clone_size: NA; d_call: NA; cdr3_aa: CASSETSPETQYF; cdr3_nt: TGTGCCAGCAGCGAGACTAGTCCAGAGACCCAGTACTTC
j_call: TRBJ1-2; v_call: TRBV10-1; clone_size: NA; d_call: TRBD1; cdr3_aa: CASSPDRRLGGYTF; cdr3_nt: TGCGCCAGCAGTCCGGACAGGCGCTTGGGGGGCTACACCTTC
j_call: TRBJ1-6; v_call: TRBV11-3; clone_size: NA; d_call: NA; cdr3_aa: CASSVGVGGISPLHF; cdr3_nt: TGTGCCAGCAGCGTGGGCGTGGGGGGGATTTCACCCCTCCACTTT
j_call: TRBJ2-7; v_call: TRBV7-6; clone_size: NA; d_call: NA; cdr3_aa: CASSSGGDYEQYF; cdr3_nt: TGTGCCAGCAGTTCCGGTGGGGACTACGAGCAGTACTTC
j_call: TRBJ1-5; v_call: TRBV7-9; clone_size: NA; d_call: NA; cdr3_aa: CASSIQGVSNQPQHF; cdr3_nt: TGTGCCAGCAGCATACAAGGAGTCTCCAATCAGCCCCAGCATTTT
j_call: TRBJ1-3; v_call: TRBV3-1/TRBV3-2; clone_size: NA; d_call: NA; cdr3_aa: CASSPGISNTIYF; cdr3_nt: TGTGCCAGCAGCCCCGGGATCTCAAACACCATATATTTT
j_call: TRBJ1-1; v_call: TRBV4-3; clone_size: once; d_call: NA; cdr3_aa: CASSQDRREPEAFF; cdr3_nt: TGCGCCAGCAGCCAAGATAGGAGGGAGCCTGAAGCTTTCTTT
j_call: TRBJ2-3; v_call: TRBV5-1; clone_size: NA; d_call: TRBD1; cdr3_aa: CASSLGTGVGDTQYF; cdr3_nt: TGCGCCAGCAGCTTGGGGACAGGGGTGGGAGATACGCAGTATTTT
j_call: TRBJ2-3; v_call: TRBV4-1; clone_size: NA; d_call: NA; cdr3_aa: CASRGSHTHTDTQYF; cdr3_nt: TGCGCCAGCAGGGGGTCCCACACACACACAGATACGCAGTATTTT
j_call: TRBJ2-7; v_call: TRBV4-1; clone_size: NA; d_call: NA; cdr3_aa: CASSHLRDGGEQYF; cdr3_nt: TGCGCCAGCAGCCACCTCCGGGACGGCGGCGAGCAGTACTTC
j_call: TRBJ2-7; v_call: TRBV5-6; clone_size: once; d_call: TRBD1; cdr3_aa: CASSAVRDRTYGRF; cdr3_nt: TGTGCCAGCAGCGCGGTGAGGGACAGAACCTATGGGAGATTC
j_call: TRBJ1-4; v_call: TRBV6-5; clone_size: NA; d_call: TRBD1; cdr3_aa: CASSRTGGDEKLFF; cdr3_nt: TGTGCCAGCAGTAGGACAGGGGGAGATGAAAAACTGTTTTTT
j_call: TRBJ2-7; v_call: TRBV11-2; clone_size: NA; d_call: TRBD1; cdr3_aa: CASSQDRGHEQYF; cdr3_nt: TGTGCCAGCAGTCAGGACAGGGGGCATGAGCAGTACTTC
j_call: TRBJ1-5; v_call: TRBV4-2; clone_size: NA; d_call: NA; cdr3_aa: CASSQVSPGQSNQPQHF; cdr3_nt: TGTGCCAGCAGCCAAGTGTCTCCGGGACAAAGCAATCAGCCCCAGCATTTT
j_call: TRBJ1-4; v_call: TRBV5-6; clone_size: NA; d_call: NA; cdr3_aa: CASSLVRVPNEKLFF; cdr3_nt: TGTGCCAGCAGCTTGGTCCGCGTACCTAATGAAAAACTGTTTTTT
j_call: TRBJ1-6; v_call: TRBV5-1; clone_size: NA; d_call: NA; cdr3_aa: CASSLEPRRDSPLHF; cdr3_nt: TGCGCCAGCAGCTTGGAGCCCCGCAGGGATTCACCCCTCCACTTT
j_call: TRBJ2-7; v_call: TRBV28; clone_size: NA; d_call: TRBD2; cdr3_aa: CASRLAGPYEQYF; cdr3_nt: TGTGCCAGCAGACTAGCGGGTCCCTACGAGCAGTACTTC
j_call: TRBJ2-5; v_call: TRBV7-3; clone_size: NA; d_call: NA; cdr3_aa: CASSLGQAETQYF; cdr3_nt: TGTGCCAGCAGCTTGGGGCAGGCAGAGACCCAGTACTTC
j_call: TRBJ2-1; v_call: TRBV7-2; clone_size: NA; d_call: NA; cdr3_aa: CASSPHHNEQFF; cdr3_nt: TGTGCCAGCAGCCCTCACCACAATGAGCAGTTCTTC
j_call: TRBJ2-1; v_call: TRBV2; clone_size: NA; d_call: TRBD2; cdr3_aa: CASSGLAGDHYNEQFF; cdr3_nt: TGTGCCAGCAGCGGACTAGCGGGAGATCACTACAATGAGCAGTTCTTC
j_call: TRBJ2-7; v_call: TRBV29-1; clone_size: NA; d_call: NA; cdr3_aa: CSVEGGGDWEQYF; cdr3_nt: TGCAGCGTTGAAGGCGGAGGGGACTGGGAGCAGTACTTC
j_call: TRBJ1-4; v_call: TRBV30; clone_size: NA; d_call: NA; cdr3_aa: CAWSPRGEKLFF; cdr3_nt: TGTGCCTGGAGTCCTAGGGGCGAAAAACTGTTTTTT
j_call: TRBJ1-2; v_call: TRBV20-1; clone_size: NA; d_call: NA; cdr3_aa: CSASSTDYGYTF; cdr3_nt: TGCAGTGCTAGTTCGACGGACTATGGCTACACCTTC
j_call: TRBJ2-1; v_call: TRBV27; clone_size: few; d_call: TRBD1; cdr3_aa: CASSLPQKQGNEQFF; cdr3_nt: TGTGCCAGCAGTTTACCTCAAAAACAGGGGAATGAGCAGTTCTTC
j_call: TRBJ2-1; v_call: TRBV6-5; clone_size: NA; d_call: NA; cdr3_aa: CASTRGQYNEQFF; cdr3_nt: TGTGCCAGCACAAGAGGCCAATACAATGAGCAGTTCTTC
j_call: TRBJ2-7; v_call: TRBV5-1; clone_size: NA; d_call: NA; cdr3_aa: CASSLEQGTYEQYF; cdr3_nt: TGCGCCAGCAGCTTGGAGCAGGGGACATACGAGCAGTACTTC
j_call: TRBJ2-4; v_call: TRBV7-3; clone_size: NA; d_call: NA; cdr3_aa: CASSLSWGDIQYF; cdr3_nt: TGTGCCAGCAGCTTAAGTTGGGGGGACATTCAGTACTTC
j_call: TRBJ2-7; v_call: TRBV28; clone_size: NA; d_call: NA; cdr3_aa: CASSGGFEQYF; cdr3_nt: TGTGCCAGCAGCGGAGGGTTCGAGCAGTACTTC
j_call: TRBJ1-6; v_call: TRBV6-6; clone_size: once; d_call: TRBD1; cdr3_aa: CASRGQMDSPLHF; cdr3_nt: TGTGCCAGCAGGGGACAGATGGATTCACCCCTCCACTTT
j_call: TRBJ2-7; v_call: TRBV19; clone_size: NA; d_call: TRBD1; cdr3_aa: CASSRTSGTGIYEQYF; cdr3_nt: TGTGCCAGTAGTAGAACCTCCGGGACAGGAATTTACGAGCAGTACTTC
j_call: TRBJ1-2; v_call: TRBV29-1; clone_size: NA; d_call: NA; cdr3_aa: CSVRVGFEYGYTF; cdr3_nt: TGCAGCGTCCGGGTGGGGTTTGAGTATGGCTACACCTTC
j_call: TRBJ2-2; v_call: TRBV7-6; clone_size: NA; d_call: TRBD1; cdr3_aa: CASSFERQGSGELFF; cdr3_nt: TGTGCCAGCAGCTTCGAACGACAGGGGAGCGGGGAGCTGTTTTTT
j_call: TRBJ2-7; v_call: TRBV27; clone_size: NA; d_call: NA; cdr3_aa: CASSFKSSSYEQYF; cdr3_nt: TGTGCCAGCAGTTTTAAGAGCAGCTCCTACGAGCAGTACTTC
j_call: TRBJ2-7; v_call: TRBV4-1; clone_size: NA; d_call: NA; cdr3_aa: CASSPTYLAYEQYF; cdr3_nt: TGCGCCAGCAGCCCTACTTACTTGGCCTACGAGCAGTACTTC
j_call: TRBJ1-6; v_call: TRBV6-5; clone_size: NA; d_call: NA; cdr3_aa: CASTGVYNSPLHF; cdr3_nt: TGTGCCAGCACCGGGGTCTATAATTCACCCCTCCACTTT
j_call: TRBJ1-1; v_call: TRBV16; clone_size: NA; d_call: NA; cdr3_aa: CASSSISGNGMDRTEAFF; cdr3_nt: TGTGCCAGCAGCTCAATTTCAGGGAACGGTATGGATCGGACTGAAGCTTTCTTT
j_call: TRBJ2-7; v_call: TRBV30; clone_size: once; d_call: TRBD1; cdr3_aa: CAWSMDREGAEQYF; cdr3_nt: TGTGCCTGGAGTATGGACAGGGAAGGAGCCGAGCAGTACTTC
j_call: TRBJ2-1; v_call: TRBV3-1/TRBV3-2; clone_size: NA; d_call: TRBD2; cdr3_aa: CASSQEIAGGEFF; cdr3_nt: TGTGCCAGCAGCCAAGAAATAGCGGGTGGGGAGTTCTTC
j_call: TRBJ1-3; v_call: TRBV7-2; clone_size: NA; d_call: NA; cdr3_aa: CASSLNPSGNTIYF; cdr3_nt: TGTGCCAGCAGCTTAAACCCATCTGGAAACACCATATATTTT
j_call: TRBJ1-4; v_call: TRBV7-9; clone_size: NA; d_call: NA; cdr3_aa: CASSWGREKLFF; cdr3_nt: TGTGCCAGCAGTTGGGGTCGAGAAAAACTGTTTTTT
j_call: TRBJ2-5; v_call: TRBV5-4; clone_size: NA; d_call: NA; cdr3_aa: CASSPGQIQETQYF; cdr3_nt: TGTGCCAGCAGCCCCGGACAAATTCAAGAGACCCAGTACTTC
j_call: TRBJ1-1; v_call: TRBV4-2; clone_size: once; d_call: NA; cdr3_aa: CASSPRRGANTEAFF; cdr3_nt: TGTGCCAGCAGCCCCCGTCGGGGGGCGAACACTGAAGCTTTCTTT
j_call: TRBJ2-3; v_call: TRBV7-6; clone_size: NA; d_call: TRBD2; cdr3_aa: CASSPSGGVTDTQYF; cdr3_nt: TGTGCCAGCAGCCCAAGCGGGGGGGTAACAGATACGCAGTATTTT
j_call: TRBJ2-2; v_call: TRBV7-3; clone_size: NA; d_call: TRBD2; cdr3_aa: CASRRLASTGELFF; cdr3_nt: TGTGCCAGCAGGAGACTAGCTTCCACCGGGGAGCTGTTTTTT
j_call: TRBJ2-1; v_call: TRBV27; clone_size: NA; d_call: NA; cdr3_aa: CASSLIGPHEQFF; cdr3_nt: TGTGCCAGCAGTTTAATTGGCCCCCATGAGCAGTTCTTC
j_call: TRBJ1-2; v_call: TRBV7-8; clone_size: NA; d_call: NA; cdr3_aa: CASSLGLGRKGGYTF; cdr3_nt: TGTGCCAGCAGCTTAGGGCTCGGAAGGAAGGGCGGCTACACCTTC
j_call: TRBJ2-6; v_call: TRBV5-1; clone_size: NA; d_call: NA; cdr3_aa: CASTTGSGANVLTF; cdr3_nt: TGCGCCAGCACAACAGGGTCTGGGGCCAACGTCCTGACTTTC
j_call: TRBJ2-3; v_call: TRBV5-6; clone_size: NA; d_call: NA; cdr3_aa: CASSYTANTDTQYF; cdr3_nt: TGTGCCAGCAGCTACACAGCAAACACAGATACGCAGTATTTT
j_call: TRBJ2-6; v_call: TRBV13; clone_size: NA; d_call: NA; cdr3_aa: CASKPFRGLGANVLTF; cdr3_nt: TGTGCCAGCAAACCCTTCCGGGGGCTGGGGGCCAACGTCCTGACTTTC
j_call: TRBJ1-6; v_call: TRBV28; clone_size: NA; d_call: NA; cdr3_aa: CASSYITPNSPLHF; cdr3_nt: TGTGCCAGCAGTTATATAACCCCCAATTCACCCCTCCACTTT
j_call: TRBJ1-6; v_call: TRBV4-3; clone_size: NA; d_call: TRBD1; cdr3_aa: CASNQETGYSPLHF; cdr3_nt: TGCGCCAGCAACCAGGAGACAGGGTATTCACCCCTCCACTTT
j_call: TRBJ2-3; v_call: TRBV28; clone_size: once; d_call: NA; cdr3_aa: CASSSYLPPHTDTQYF; cdr3_nt: TGTGCCAGCAGTTCCTACCTACCACCGCACACAGATACGCAGTATTTT
j_call: TRBJ2-1; v_call: TRBV2; clone_size: NA; d_call: TRBD1; cdr3_aa: CASRAGAGGSYNEQFF; cdr3_nt: TGTGCCAGCAGGGCCGGGGCAGGGGGCTCCTACAATGAGCAGTTCTTC
j_call: TRBJ2-2; v_call: TRBV19; clone_size: NA; d_call: NA; cdr3_aa: CASSIRRGDAGELFF; cdr3_nt: TGTGCCAGTAGTATTCGGAGGGGCGACGCCGGGGAGCTGTTTTTT
j_call: TRBJ2-5; v_call: TRBV9; clone_size: NA; d_call: NA; cdr3_aa: CASSVSGAQETQYF; cdr3_nt: TGTGCCAGCAGCGTTAGCGGAGCTCAAGAGACCCAGTACTTC
j_call: TRBJ2-1; v_call: TRBV2; clone_size: NA; d_call: TRBD2; cdr3_aa: CASRGAGSSYNEQFF; cdr3_nt: TGTGCCAGCAGGGGAGCGGGGAGCTCCTACAATGAGCAGTTCTTC
j_call: TRBJ2-1; v_call: TRBV7-2; clone_size: few; d_call: TRBD2; cdr3_aa: CASSARGGAAEQFF; cdr3_nt: TGTGCCAGCAGCGCCCGCGGGGGGGCAGCTGAGCAGTTCTTC
j_call: TRBJ2-1; v_call: TRBV7-2; clone_size: NA; d_call: TRBD2; cdr3_aa: CASSLAPGGAGNEQFF; cdr3_nt: TGTGCCAGCAGCTTAGCGCCCGGGGGGGCGGGGAATGAGCAGTTCTTC
j_call: TRBJ2-6; v_call: TRBV6-2/TRBV6-3; clone_size: NA; d_call: NA; cdr3_aa: CASSIMNVLTF; cdr3_nt: TGTGCCAGCAGTATCATGAACGTCCTGACTTTC